The 27 T cell receptor beta chains listed next were all sequenced from one sample in a study of early T cells in non-severe SARS-CoV-2 infection. MiXCR, run by TCRdb on the 5' RACE reads, gives a single entry per CDR3 protein. This sample has about 84,000 distinct CDR3 sequences; 9% to 13% occur once, and the top ten carry less than 3%. Source material: whole blood. These receptors originate from an adult who was a healthcare worker with PCR-confirmed SARS-CoV-2 infection or an uninfected control (not recorded which).

This clonotype was recorded many times. The chain is built from TRBV20-1 and TRBJ1-2; D perhaps matches TRBD1 (6 bases). Trimming stripped 3 bases from V and 0 bases from J, with 8 bases between. CDR3 length: 13 amino acids. The V gene's germline CDR1 is DFQATT and CDR2 SNEGSKA (reference sequence). This chain's CDR3 is CSARDSTNYGYTF. CDR3 in DNA: TGCAGTGCTAGGGACAGCACTAACTATGGCTACACCTTC.

This clonotype was detected many times. V gene TRBV5-5 combines with J gene TRBJ2-2; no clear D gene. Germline assignment: CDR1 SGHKS and CDR2 YYEKEE (reference sequence). V was shortened by 5 bases and J by 5 bases, with 10 bases between the two germline ends. CDR3 size: 13 residues. For the CDR3, the DNA is TGTGCCAGCAGTCAAGAAGGGACCGGGGAGCTGTTTTTT. Residues: CASSQEGTGELFF.

This clonotype has more than one count but fewer than ten. The chain joins TRBV30 to TRBJ1-1; D call uncertain. This CDR3 contains 16 residues. Trimming took 0 bases from V and 5 from J, leaving 19 bases between them. Per germline, CDR1 GTSNPN and CDR2 SVGIG (reference sequence). In DNA form, the CDR3 reads TGTGCCTGGAGTGTTGTGGGAAGGAAACGGCGGACTGAAGCTTTCTTT. It is translated as CAWSVVGRKRRTEAFF.

In this sample, this clonotype turned up many times. The chain carries TRBV29-1 and TRBJ2-1; TRBD2 agrees at 7 bases. CDR1 SQVTM and CDR2 ANQGSEA come from the germline V gene. The CDR3 covers 15 residues. V was pared by 8 bases and J by 5 bases, with 15 bases of the junction left unmatched. Written as DNA, the CDR3 is TGCAGCTTTACCCTTCCCGGGACTACTAACAATGAGCAGTTCTTC. Translated, it gives CSFTLPGTTNNEQFF.

This clonotype was observed many times. This chain's CDR3 is CASSYSGGPNYEQYF. DNA of the CDR3: TGTGCCAGCAGTTACTCGGGGGGGCCTAACTACGAGCAGTACTTC. The chain joins TRBV6-6 to TRBJ2-7; tentative D call: TRBD2 (7 bases). The CDR3 length is 15 residues. Germline V CDR1 and CDR2: MNHNY, SVGAGI (reference sequence). The V end lost 0 bases, the J end lost 3 bases, and 12 bases lay between the germline ends.

The chain couples TRBV9 to TRBJ2-2, with D possibly matching TRBD2 (6 bases). The CDR3 has 16 residues. V lost 0 bases and J 0 bases, leaving 9 bases between the germline ends. The germline V gene has CDR1 SGDLS and CDR2 YYNGEE. This CDR3 is CASSVGWTTNTGELFF. CDR3 nucleotide sequence: TGTGCCAGCAGCGTAGGCTGGACTACGAACACCGGGGAGCTGTTTTTT.

Of note for this clonotype: A much larger clone lies a single base off, so this may be a read error. This chain links TRBV11-3 with TRBJ1-1, with D perhaps TRBD1 (6 bases). The CDR3 contains 14 residues. Per the germline V gene, CDR1 is SGHNT and CDR2 is YENEEA. This CDR3 reads CACSPQGYGTEAFF. The CDR3 nucleotides are TGTGCCTGCAGCCCACAGGGTTATGGGACTGAAGCTTTCTTT.

This clonotype was detected many times. The chain links TRBV10-3 to TRBJ2-3, with TRBD1 matching 10 bases. This CDR3 comprises 15 residues. V shed 4 bases, J shed 3 bases, and the junction held 4 bases outside the gene matches. Germline-derived CDR1 and CDR2 are ENHRY and SYGVKD. The CDR3 is CAISGDRGGTDTQYF. CDR3 DNA sequence: TGTGCCATCAGTGGGGACAGGGGAGGGACAGATACGCAGTATTTT.

This clonotype was seen a handful of times. The rearrangement uses TRBV5-1 and TRBJ1-5; D gene uncertain. V lost 0 bases, J lost 5 bases, and 15 bases lay in between. Looked up from germline, CDR1 is SGHRS and CDR2 is YFSETQ. The CDR3 spans 16 residues. CDR3 sequence reads: CASSLEPGRKDQPQHF. CDR3 DNA: TGCGCCAGCAGCTTGGAACCCGGCCGCAAAGATCAGCCCCAGCATTTT.

In this sample, this clonotype turned up a few times. The V and J genes are TRBV6-5 and TRBJ1-6; a weak D match, TRBD1 (5 bases). The germline V and J ends were trimmed by 3 bases and 7 bases, with 10 bases remaining between them. The CDR3 extends over 14 amino acids. Per germline, CDR1 MNHEY and CDR2 SVGAGI. In DNA, the CDR3 is TGTGCCAGCAGTTATACAGGCGGGAATTCACCCCTCCACTTT. Its translation is CASSYTGGNSPLHF.

At least ten counts were recorded for this clonotype. The chain uses TRBV27 and TRBJ1-4, with a tentative D call TRBD1 (5 bases). Germline-derived CDR1 and CDR2 are MNHEY and SMNVEV (reference sequence). V was shortened by 6 bases and J by 7 bases, with 9 bases between the two germline ends. The CDR3 contains 12 residues. CDR3 sequence reads: CASRTGTEKLFF. CDR3 coding DNA: TGTGCCAGCAGAACCGGGACTGAAAAACTGTTTTTT.

This chain joins TRBV6-2 or TRBV6-3 and TRBJ2-3; D gene uncertain. This CDR3 is 11 amino acids long. Germline values: CDR1 MNHEY, CDR2 SVGEGT. V was clipped by 8 bases and J by 5 bases, with 8 bases between them. CDR3 nucleotides: TGTGCCAGCGAACGAGGAGATACGCAGTATTTT. As protein: CASERGDTQYF.

V is TRBV10-3 and J is TRBJ2-7; TRBD2 matches at 8 bases. The CDR3 is 14 amino acids. From germline, CDR1 is ENHRY and CDR2 SYGVKD. Unmatched junction bases numbered 10, after V lost 10 bases and J lost 2 bases. DNA for the CDR3: TGTGCCACCGGTCCGGGGGGGGAGACCTACGAGCAGTACTTC. This translates into CATGPGGETYEQYF.

This clonotype was observed a handful of times. V and J are TRBV27 and TRBJ2-1; unclear D gene. The germline V gene has CDR1 MNHEY and CDR2 SMNVEV (reference sequence). The CDR3 loop spans 11 amino acids. V was shortened by 5 bases and J by 9 bases, with 8 bases between the two germline ends. CDR3 region: CASSHLREQFF. The CDR3 DNA reads as TGTGCCAGCAGTCACCTGCGTGAGCAGTTCTTC.

The rearrangement joins TRBV14 to TRBJ1-1; D remains ambiguous. The CDR3 extends over 12 amino acids. The V end was cut by 0 bases, the J end by 2 bases, with 1 base between. Germline V CDR1 and CDR2: SGHDN, FVKESK. The CDR3 loop is CASSQDNTEAFF. The CDR3 DNA follows: TGTGCCAGCAGCCAAGATAACACTGAAGCTTTCTTT. The complete variable domain, with remaining parts taken from reference TRBV14 and TRBJ1-1, reads EAGVTQFPSHSVIEKGQTVTLRCDPISGHDNLYWYRRVMGKEIKFLLHFVKESKQDESGMPNNRFLAERTGGTYSTLKVQPAELEDSGVYFCASSQDNTEAFFGQGTRLTVV.

This clonotype was detected a few times. The gene calls are TRBV24-1 and TRBJ2-3; 7 bases agree with TRBD1. The CDR3 contains 17 residues. Germline values: CDR1 KGHDR, CDR2 SFDVKD. V trimming: 2 bases; J trimming: 3 bases; junction bases outside the gene matches: 10. Written as DNA, the CDR3 is TGTGCCACCAGTGATTCGGGACAGCTGATAGGTACAGATACGCAGTATTTT. Its translation is CATSDSGQLIGTDTQYF.

This clonotype was seen a handful of times. This rearrangement joins TRBV2 to TRBJ2-1, with 9 bases aligning to TRBD2. The V segment lost 7 bases and the J segment 10 bases; nucleotides outside the gene matches: 11. The CDR3 totals 14 residues. The V gene's germline CDR1 is SNHLY and CDR2 FYNNEI. This CDR3 is CASNRLAAIDEQFF. DNA of the CDR3: TGTGCCAGCAACAGACTAGCGGCAATTGACGAGCAGTTCTTC.

This clonotype appeared many times. The rearrangement uses TRBV11-2 and TRBJ2-7; 9 bases agree with TRBD1. CDR3 length: 15 amino acids. J lost 6 bases, V lost 1 base, and 7 bases had no gene match. Looked up from germline, CDR1 is SGHAT and CDR2 is FQNNGV. For the CDR3, the DNA is TGTGCCAGCAGCTTAGGAGGGACAGGGACCGTCGAGCAGTACTTC. It translates to CASSLGGTGTVEQYF.

CDR3 protein: CSVESFDGYTF. CDR3 sequence (DNA): TGCAGCGTTGAAAGCTTTGATGGCTACACCTTC. This chain connects TRBV29-1 to TRBJ1-2; D not resolved. The V and J ends lost 2 bases and 6 bases respectively, with 7 bases between them. CDR3 size: 11 residues. In germline, CDR1 is SQVTM, CDR2 ANQGSEA.

The sample holds a few counts of this clonotype. The chain employs TRBV27 and TRBJ1-5, with a possible D match to TRBD1 (6 bases). V was pared by 2 bases and J by 6 bases, with 11 bases between. This CDR3 spans 14 amino acids. Germline V gene sequence: CDR1 MNHEY, CDR2 SMNVEV (reference sequence). The CDR3 sequence: CASSLQGNSQPQHF. The DNA for the CDR3 is TGTGCCAGCAGTTTACAGGGGAATAGTCAGCCCCAGCATTTT.

This clonotype was observed many times. The chain joins TRBV29-1 to TRBJ2-7, with 7 bases that match TRBD2. This CDR3 has 14 residues. Germline V gene data show CDR1 as SQVTM and CDR2 as ANQGSEA. V shed 7 bases, J shed 5 bases, and the junction held 14 bases outside the gene matches. CDR3 protein: CSGGGAREAHEQYF. The CDR3 DNA is TGCAGCGGGGGAGGGGCCCGGGAGGCCCACGAGCAGTACTTC.

Many counts were recorded for this clonotype. The genes are TRBV29-1 and TRBJ2-1; tentative D call: TRBD2 (6 bases). The germline V gene has CDR1 SQVTM and CDR2 ANQGSEA. Deletions cut 6 bases from V and 0 bases from J, with 12 bases between. This CDR3 comprises 14 residues. The CDR3, as DNA: TGCAGCGTAGACACTAGCCGCTCCTACAATGAGCAGTTCTTC. Amino acids: CSVDTSRSYNEQFF.

The rearrangement links TRBV13 to TRBJ2-5; 11 nucleotides align to TRBD2. The CDR3 totals 18 residues. V trimming: 3 bases; J trimming: 5 bases; junction bases outside the gene matches: 14. Looked up from germline, CDR1 is PRHDT and CDR2 is FYEKMQ (reference sequence). This CDR3 reads CASSLTTSGGYPRETQYF. Written as DNA, the CDR3 is TGTGCCAGCAGCTTGACAACTAGCGGGGGTTACCCGAGGGAGACCCAGTACTTC.

This clonotype was recorded many times. The V and J genes are TRBV9 and TRBJ2-5; 11 nucleotides line up with TRBD2. The V and J ends lost 4 bases and 2 bases, in that order; junction bases with no gene match: 13. Germline CDR1 SGDLS, CDR2 YYNGEE. The CDR3 length is 18 residues. CDR3 DNA sequence: TGTGCCAGCAGCCCCGGAGGGCTAGCGGGGGGAAAACAAGAGACCCAGTACTTC. The encoded protein is CASSPGGLAGGKQETQYF.

The V gene is TRBV7-2, the J gene TRBJ2-7; D is unclear. Trimming stripped 2 bases from V and 5 bases from J, with 16 bases between. The germline gives CDR1 SGHTA, CDR2 FQGNSA. The CDR3 is 15 amino acids. In DNA form, the CDR3 reads TGTGCCAGCAGCTTAAAGACTGGTCTCGAGGACGAGCAGTACTTC. This translates into CASSLKTGLEDEQYF. Full variable domain (outside the CDR3, taken from reference TRBV7-2 and TRBJ2-7): GAGVSQSPSNKVTEKGKDVELRCDPISGHTALYWYRQSLGQGLEFLIYFQGNSAPDKSGLPSDRFSAERTGGSVSTLTIQRTQQEDSAVYLCASSLKTGLEDEQYFGPGTRLTVT.

In DNA, the CDR3 is TGTGCCAGCAGTGGAAGACTCCAAAACATTCAGTACTTC. Encoded protein: CASSGRLQNIQYF. The genes are TRBV6-1 and TRBJ2-4; D not certain. The CDR3 is made up of 13 amino acids. V was cut by 4 bases and J by 5 bases, with 9 bases left in between. Germline lookup yields CDR1 MNHNS and CDR2 SASEGT.

The rearrangement links TRBV2 to TRBJ2-2; 8 bases align to TRBD2. Germline lookup yields CDR1 SNHLY and CDR2 FYNNEI. The J segment lost 4 bases and the V segment lost 4 bases, leaving 5 bases of the junction unmatched. This CDR3 has 15 amino acids. CDR3 bases: TGTGCCAGCAGTGGCCCGGGGGGGGGCACCGGGGAGCTGTTTTTT. Its protein product is CASSGPGGGTGELFF. The full variable domain, rest sourced from reference TRBV2 and TRBJ2-2, is EPEVTQTPSHQVTQMGQEVILRCVPISNHLYFYWYRQILGQKVEFLVSFYNNEISEKSEIFDDQFSVERPDGSNFTLKIRSTKLEDSAMYFCASSGPGGGTGELFFGEGSRLTVL.